This paragraph covers one T cell receptor beta chain sequence. This sample is part of a study of sequential checkpoint blockade in melanoma. Study background: Arm A got nivolumab then ipilimumab; arm B the reverse, 1:1. Maintenance nivolumab came after either treatment sequence.

The CDR3 contains 16 residues. CDR1 is KGHSH, CDR2 LQKENI, per germline. V lost 2 bases, J lost 0 bases, and 11 bases lay in between. Sequencing was performed with immunoSEQ multiplex PCR; in TCRdb, only in-frame clones are kept and a portion is missing. Here the sample spans around 5,200 clones, 75% being singletons. Treatment given: randomized to nivolumab then ipilimumab (arm A) or the reverse (arm B). Patients had received no earlier DNA-damaging chemotherapy. The input for sequencing was CD8+ T cells sorted from blood (inferred from file names), taken from a patient given nivolumab and ipilimumab in sequence. The source is a human patient with melanoma. Some clones in this sample may be carry-over from other donors' samples. This rearrangement joins TRBV18 to TRBJ1-5; D might be TRBD1 (5 bases). CDR3 residues: CASSPARAYSNQPQHF. The CDR3 DNA sequence: TGTGCCAGCTCACCAGCCAGGGCATATAGCAATCAGCCCCAGCATTTT.